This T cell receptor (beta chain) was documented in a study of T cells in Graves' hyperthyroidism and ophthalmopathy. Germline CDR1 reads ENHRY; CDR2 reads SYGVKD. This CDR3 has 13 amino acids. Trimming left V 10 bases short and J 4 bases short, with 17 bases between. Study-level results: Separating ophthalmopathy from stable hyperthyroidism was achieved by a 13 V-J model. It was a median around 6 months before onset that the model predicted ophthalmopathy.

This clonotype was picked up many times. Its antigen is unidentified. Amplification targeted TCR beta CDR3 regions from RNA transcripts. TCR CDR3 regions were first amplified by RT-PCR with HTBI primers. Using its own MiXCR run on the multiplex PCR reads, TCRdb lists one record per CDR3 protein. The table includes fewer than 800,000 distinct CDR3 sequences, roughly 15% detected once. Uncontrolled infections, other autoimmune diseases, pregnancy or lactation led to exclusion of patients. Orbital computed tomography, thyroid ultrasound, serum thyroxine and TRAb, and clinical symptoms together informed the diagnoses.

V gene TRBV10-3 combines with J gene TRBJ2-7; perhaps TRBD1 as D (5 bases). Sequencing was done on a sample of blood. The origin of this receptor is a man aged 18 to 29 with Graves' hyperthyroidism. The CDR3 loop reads CATYPGAAYEQYF. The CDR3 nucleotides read TGTGCCACTTACCCTGGGGCAGCATACGAGCAGTACTTC.